One sample yielded the 7 T cell receptor beta chains listed below, sequenced in a study of CD8 T cells in ankylosing spondylitis. Broader study findings: For ankylosing spondylitis blood, a TCR beta motif of eight or nine highly homologous variants appeared characteristic.

TCRdb recomputed calls from the 5' RACE reads with MiXCR, one row per CDR3 protein. The sample includes fewer than 550,000 distinct CDR3 sequences, under 5.5% of them seen just once. The antigens of these receptors remain unknown. The sequenced material came from blood, either unsorted or a sorted T cell fraction (not recorded which). All receptors derive from a male donor with ankylosing spondylitis.

This clonotype has a count of ten or more. CDR3 nucleotide sequence: TGTGCCAGCACCCCCGGTCTAGATACGCAGTATTTT. Translation gives CASTPGLDTQYF. This chain links TRBV28 with TRBJ2-3; D not resolved. The CDR3 runs 12 residues. Germline assignment: CDR1 MDHEN and CDR2 SYDVKM. Trimming pared 7 bases from V and 5 bases from J, leaving 10 bases between. The variable domain in full, completed from reference TRBV28 and TRBJ2-3, reads DVKVTQSSRYLVKRTGEKVFLECVQDMDHENMFWYRQDPGLGLRLIYFSYDVKMKEKGDIPEGYSVSREKKERFSLILESASTNQTSMYLCASTPGLDTQYFGPGTRLTVL.

This clonotype was observed at least ten times. The rearrangement uses TRBV5-1 and TRBJ1-1; tentative D call: TRBD1 (5 bases). The CDR3 contains 16 residues. Germline CDR1 and CDR2: SGHRS and YFSETQ. V was shortened by 7 bases and J by 1 base, with 20 bases between the two germline ends. Here the CDR3 DNA reads TGCGCCAGCTCCTTGGGGGGTCCCTCCAGGAACACTGAAGCTTTCTTT. It is translated as CASSLGGPSRNTEAFF.

The chain carries TRBV7-9 and TRBJ2-1, with D perhaps TRBD1 or TRBD2 (5 bases each). The CDR3 contains 12 residues. Per the germline V gene, CDR1 is SEHNR and CDR2 is FQNEAQ (reference sequence). Trimming left V 10 bases short and J 8 bases short, with 15 bases between. The CDR3 DNA is TGTGCCAACTCCTGGAGAGGGGATGAGCAGTTCTTC. Residues: CANSWRGDEQFF.

This clonotype was seen a few times. V is TRBV7-9 and J is TRBJ2-1; D is tentatively TRBD1 or TRBD2 (5 bases each). Germline V gives CDR1 SEHNR, CDR2 FQNEAQ (reference sequence). V gave up 3 bases and J gave up 0 bases, with 9 bases separating them. The CDR3 is 15 amino acids. The CDR3 region is CASSFPGASYNEQFF. The CDR3 DNA follows: TGTGCCAGCAGCTTTCCCGGGGCCTCCTACAATGAGCAGTTCTTC.

This clonotype was recorded at least ten times. The chain links TRBV4-3 to TRBJ2-7; possibly TRBD1 for D (5 bases). Trimming stripped 3 bases from V and 2 bases from J, with 11 bases between. Germline CDR1 reads LGHNA; CDR2 reads YSLEER. The CDR3 is 14 residues long. The CDR3 DNA reads TGCGCCAGCAGCCAGGACAAGGACACCTACGAGCAGTACTTC. Translated: CASSQDKDTYEQYF.

This clonotype was found many times. V and J are TRBV11-2 and TRBJ2-5; no firm D call. This CDR3 has 13 amino acids. Germline V gene lookup returns CDR1 SGHAT and CDR2 FQNNGV. Trimming took off 1 base at V and 0 bases at J, with 3 bases between the two ends. CDR3 protein: CASSLVYQETQYF. The CDR3 nucleotides are TGTGCCAGCAGCTTAGTATACCAAGAGACCCAGTACTTC.

This clonotype was seen at least ten times. The rearrangement joins TRBV4-1 to TRBJ2-3; D is uncertain. V dropped 4 bases and J dropped 5 bases, with 10 bases sitting between them. Germline CDR1 and CDR2: MGHRA and YSYEKL. CDR3 size: 13 residues. CDR3 region: CASSLQMKDTQYF. Here the CDR3 DNA reads TGCGCCAGCAGCCTGCAGATGAAAGATACGCAGTATTTT.